This T cell receptor (beta chain) was sequenced in a study of T cells after yellow fever vaccination. TCRdb recomputed calls from the 5' RACE reads with MiXCR, one row per CDR3 protein. The repertoire has 510,000 or so distinct CDR3 sequences, roughly 19% of them found once; the top ten carry approximately 14%. In its sample, this clonotype was seen a few times. The CDR3 runs to 18 residues. The germline V gene has CDR1 LNHNV and CDR2 YYDKDF (reference sequence). After removal of 8 bases from V and 1 base from J, the junction contained 10 bases not matched to a gene. The receptor was derived from a man aged 25-45 years who received the YFV17D yellow fever vaccine. The chain links TRBV15 to TRBJ2-1; TRBD2 aligns across 14 bases. The material sequenced was PBMCs, taken 15 days after the yellow fever booster vaccination. CDR3: CATEGGLAGVQSYNEQFF. The CDR3 DNA sequence: TGTGCCACCGAGGGGGGACTAGCGGGAGTTCAGTCCTACAATGAGCAGTTCTTC.